Below, 14 T cell receptor beta chains from the same sample are listed, as sequenced in a study of cytomegalovirus exposure and HLA in healthy donors. Use of 60 Vbeta and 13 Jbeta primers characterized the PCR. Repertoires were generated with immunoSEQ multiplex PCR, while TCRdb's copy carries only in-frame clones and drops some. This table holds some 150,000 clones, around 79% found once. Sequencing was performed on PBMCs. The receptor source for this set is a human donor in good health.

The chain links TRBV6-1 to TRBJ2-7; TRBD1 matches at 9 bases. Germline V lookup: CDR1 MNHNS, CDR2 SASEGT. V lost 5 bases and J lost 1; bases outside the gene matches: 6. The CDR3 loop spans 15 amino acids. The CDR3 bases are TGTGCCAGCAGTCTTACAGGGGGCGAATCCTACGAGCAGTACTTC. Protein sequence: CASSLTGGESYEQYF.

The chain uses TRBV9 and TRBJ1-1, with D possibly TRBD1 on 5 matching bases. The V and J ends lost 0 bases and 4 bases respectively, with 10 bases between them. The CDR3 has 14 residues. The germline gives CDR1 SGDLS, CDR2 YYNGEE. The CDR3 loop reads CASSVDGGVTEAFF. The CDR3 DNA sequence: TGTGCCAGCAGCGTAGACGGGGGGGTCACTGAAGCTTTCTTT.

This clone was recorded once. The chain couples TRBV7-9 to TRBJ1-1, with no clear D. V lost 2 bases and J 12 bases, leaving 13 bases between the germline ends. CDR1 SEHNR and CDR2 FQNEAQ come from the germline V gene (reference sequence). The CDR3 sequence is 12 residues long. The CDR3 protein is CASSLQATVPFF. The CDR3 DNA sequence: TGTGCCAGCAGCTTACAGGCTACAGTTCCTTTCTTT.

The gene calls are TRBV6-5 and TRBJ1-5, with 7 bases matching TRBD1. Germline CDR1 MNHEY, CDR2 SVGAGI. With 4 bases clipped from V and 7 bases from J, the junction kept 10 bases outside the gene matches. This CDR3 region has 15 residues. The CDR3 here is CASSFLKGAGQPQHF. The CDR3 bases are TGTGCCAGCAGTTTTTTGAAGGGGGCTGGGCAGCCCCAGCATTTT.

The chain uses TRBV11-3 and TRBJ1-1; possibly TRBD1 for D (5 bases). Looked up from germline, CDR1 is SGHNT and CDR2 is YENEEA. V gave up 5 bases and J gave up 3 bases, with 10 bases separating them. The CDR3 runs to 13 residues. Here the CDR3 reads CASSLDRDTEAFF. In nucleotides, the CDR3 is TGTGCCAGCAGCCTCGACAGAGACACTGAAGCTTTCTTT.

This clone appeared once. The V gene is TRBV18, the J gene TRBJ2-3; D may be TRBD2 (5 bases). The CDR3 totals 15 residues. Trimming removed 8 bases at V and 0 bases at J, with 15 bases between. Germline CDR1 and CDR2: KGHSH and LQKENI. CDR3 nucleotides: TGTGCCAGCACCGATAGCGTACTTAGCACAGATACGCAGTATTTT. Protein product: CASTDSVLSTDTQYF. The full variable domain, with the rest looked up from reference TRBV18 and TRBJ2-3, is NAGVMQNPRHLVRRRGQEARLRCSPMKGHSHVYWYRQLPEEGLKFMVYLQKENIIDESGMPKERFSAEFPKEGPSILRIQQVVRGDSAAYFCASTDSVLSTDTQYFGPGTRLTVL.

The chain carries TRBV6-1 and TRBJ2-1; D possibly corresponds to TRBD2 (6 bases). The germline V and J ends were trimmed by 8 bases and 5 bases, with 16 bases remaining between them. Germline-derived CDR1 and CDR2 are MNHNS and SASEGT. The CDR3 is 14 residues long. The CDR3 reads CASHRELSHNEQFF. The CDR3 DNA reads as TGTGCCAGCCACCGGGAGTTGAGCCACAATGAGCAGTTCTTC.

V is TRBV29-1 and J is TRBJ1-3; D perhaps matches TRBD1 (6 bases). The CDR3 spans 14 residues. Trimming cost V 7 bases and J 2 bases, with 15 bases left between them. Looked up from germline, CDR1 is SQVTM and CDR2 is ANQGSEA. CDR3 bases: TGCAGCGCCTCTGAGGGGGGGACTGGAAACACCATATATTTT. Translating gives CSASEGGTGNTIYF. The complete variable domain, with remaining parts taken from reference TRBV29-1 and TRBJ1-3, reads SAVISQKPSRDICQRGTSLTIQCQVDSQVTMMFWYRQQPGQSLTLIATANQGSEATYESGFVIDKFPISRPNLTFSTLTVSNMSPEDSSIYLCSASEGGTGNTIYFGEGSWLTVV.

The V call is TRBV28, the J call TRBJ2-1; 12 bases align to TRBD2. The CDR3 totals 16 residues. After removal of 2 bases from V and 8 bases from J, the junction contained 7 bases not matched to a gene. Germline CDR1 reads MDHEN; CDR2 reads SYDVKM. This CDR3 reads CASSLGLAGTADEQFF. The CDR3 bases are TGTGCCAGCAGTTTAGGACTAGCGGGGACTGCGGATGAGCAGTTCTTC.

This chain joins TRBV6-5 and TRBJ1-1; maybe TRBD1 (6 bases). Germline CDR1 reads MNHEY; CDR2 reads SVGAGI. V was clipped by 7 bases and J by 1 base, with 16 bases between them. This CDR3 spans 15 amino acids. The chain's CDR3 is CASTIRQDPNTEAFF. In nucleotides, the CDR3 is TGTGCCAGCACCATCAGACAGGACCCGAACACTGAAGCTTTCTTT.

The CDR3 region is CASSIRTGYQPQHF. DNA for the CDR3: TGTGCCAGTAGTATAAGGACAGGGTATCAGCCCCAGCATTTT. The chain couples TRBV19 to TRBJ1-5, with TRBD1 identical over 8 bases. The V and J ends lost 2 bases and 5 bases, in that order; junction bases with no gene match: 2. CDR1 and CDR2 (germline): LNHDA, SQIVND (reference sequence). CDR3 length: 14 residues.

The V gene is TRBV27, the J gene TRBJ2-7; TRBD2 matches 14 bases. The V gene end was trimmed by 7 bases and the J gene end by 4 bases; junction bases not matched to a gene: 12. Per germline, CDR1 MNHEY and CDR2 SMNVEV (reference sequence). This CDR3 comprises 17 residues. The CDR3 DNA reads TGTGCCAGCATGAAAGGACTAGCGGGAGGCCGAGGATACGAGCAGTACTTC. Its protein product is CASMKGLAGGRGYEQYF.

V usage is TRBV29-1 and J usage is TRBJ1-1, with 9 bases matching TRBD1. Germline trimming cut 5 bases from V and 0 bases from J; bases unmatched to any gene: 16. The germline gives CDR1 SQVTM, CDR2 ANQGSEA. This CDR3 has 18 amino acids. CDR3 DNA: TGCAGCGTTAAGAAAAGTAGGGGACAGGGCCTCATGAACACTGAAGCTTTCTTT. Encoded protein: CSVKKSRGQGLMNTEAFF.

The sample holds one count of this clone. The rearrangement uses TRBV29-1 and TRBJ2-7; no reliable D call. The CDR3 has 13 residues. Germline V gene data show CDR1 as SQVTM and CDR2 as ANQGSEA. V lost 2 bases to trimming and J lost 6 bases, with 14 bases between them. CDR3 sequence: CSVEYRTIGEQYF. The CDR3 DNA is TGCAGCGTTGAATATAGAACGATCGGCGAGCAGTACTTC.